The T cell receptor (beta chain) described here comes from a study of cytomegalovirus exposure and HLA in healthy donors. Study at large: The 500 to 750 first-cohort repertoires and the 120 or so validation repertoires shared the same platform, a later analysis reported. Study-wide points: In vitro confirmation showed a few CMV-associated chains to be CMV antigen specific. Reported performance of the classifier showed diagnosis of cytomegalovirus status with high specificity and sensitivity.

This CDR3 has 13 residues. CDR1 LNHDA and CDR2 SQIVND come from the germline V gene (reference sequence). V lost 7 bases and J 1 base, leaving 9 bases between the germline ends. The donors were part of the validation cohort, which consisted of more than 90 subjects and was separate from the first cohort of under 850 subjects. As for this clone: Its antigen is not identified.

TCRdb keeps only in-frame clones here, not all; method: immunoSEQ multiplex PCR. The table records just over 65,000 clones, approximately 97% of them present only once. This chain links TRBV19 with TRBJ2-3; D is unresolved. The sample consisted of PBMCs. This sequence was found in a woman aged 18-29 years in good health and CMV-seropositive. The CDR3: CASMSSGTDTQYF. The CDR3 DNA is TGTGCCAGTATGAGCTCGGGCACAGATACGCAGTATTTT.